One and the same sample provided the 8 T cell receptor beta chains below, sequenced in a study of blood T cell repertoires in COVID-19. The method was immunoSEQ multiplex PCR; TCRdb's version includes in-frame clones alone and lacks a portion of them. The sample yields approximately 280,000 clones, nearly 90% seen once. The sample taken for sequencing was PBMCs or T cells enriched from blood (not recorded which). The receptors originated from a young woman with acute COVID-19.

This chain connects TRBV24-1 to TRBJ2-2; 8 bases are a match to TRBD2. Germline V gene lookup returns CDR1 KGHDR and CDR2 SFDVKD. The CDR3 is 15 amino acids. V shed 8 bases and J 2 bases; nucleotides not matched to a gene: 6. The chain's CDR3 is CATTGLAGNTGELFF. The CDR3 region has the DNA TGTGCCACCACGGGGCTAGCGGGTAACACCGGGGAGCTGTTTTTT.

The chain carries TRBV2 and TRBJ1-1; 9 bases fit TRBD1. The CDR3 loop spans 15 amino acids. Germline V lookup: CDR1 SNHLY, CDR2 FYNNEI. J was trimmed by 1 base and V by 3 bases; bases with no gene match: 3. The CDR3 is CASSDPGQGNTEAFF. The CDR3 coding sequence is TGTGCCAGCAGTGATCCGGGACAGGGGAACACTGAAGCTTTCTTT.

The chain joins TRBV6-5 to TRBJ1-2; D possibly corresponds to TRBD1 (5 bases). The V and J ends lost 7 bases and 6 bases respectively, with 15 bases between them. Germline CDR1 reads MNHEY; CDR2 reads SVGAGI. The CDR3 contains 13 residues. The CDR3: CASTKGAADGYTF. CDR3 sequence (DNA): TGTGCCAGCACCAAAGGGGCTGCGGATGGCTACACCTTC.

The CDR3 region has the DNA TGTGCCAGCAGCCAAGTTGTCGGTAATTCACCCCTCCACTTT. Translated, it gives CASSQVVGNSPLHF. The chain employs TRBV3-1 (or the pseudogene TRBV3-2) and TRBJ1-6; D is unclear. The length of the CDR3 is 14 residues. The V and J ends lost 1 base and 6 bases respectively, with 7 bases between them. The germline CDR1 and CDR2 sequences are LGHDT and YNNKEL (reference sequence).

The V call is TRBV3-1 (or the pseudogene TRBV3-2), the J call TRBJ2-6, with TRBD2 matching over 7 bases. The CDR3 runs 14 residues. CDR1 and CDR2 (germline): LGHDT, YNNKEL (reference sequence). The J segment lost 12 bases and the V segment lost 1 base, leaving 6 bases of the junction unmatched. CDR3 residues: CASSQGLAPPVLTF. The CDR3 nucleotides read TGTGCCAGCAGCCAAGGACTAGCCCCGCCCGTCCTGACTTTC.

The chain employs TRBV5-6 and TRBJ2-4; TRBD2 is a possible D gene (6 bases). CDR3 length equals 17 residues. Looked up from germline, CDR1 is SGHDT and CDR2 is YYEEEE. V was shortened by 6 bases and J by 2 bases, with 21 bases between the two germline ends. In nucleotides, the CDR3 is TGTGCCAGCATCAACCTCGGAGGGGTCGAACCCAAAAACATTCAGTACTTC. Translation: CASINLGGVEPKNIQYF.

V and J are TRBV19 and TRBJ2-6; 10 positions agree with TRBD1. This CDR3 comprises 16 residues. Germline V gene data show CDR1 as LNHDA and CDR2 as SQIVND (reference sequence). With V trimmed by 7 bases and J by 2 bases, 5 bases remained unmatched. CDR3 DNA sequence: TGTGCCAGTATCCGGGACAGGGGCCCTGGGGCCAACGTCCTGACTTTC. Its translation is CASIRDRGPGANVLTF. Drawing the rest from reference TRBV19 and TRBJ2-6, the complete variable domain is DGGITQSPKYLFRKEGQNVTLSCEQNLNHDAMYWYRQDPGQGLRLIYYSQIVNDFQKGDIAEGYSVSREKKESFPLTVTSAQKNPTAFYLCASIRDRGPGANVLTFGAGSRLTVL.

The chain joins TRBV24-1 to TRBJ2-3; perhaps TRBD2 as D (5 bases). Germline V gene sequence: CDR1 KGHDR, CDR2 SFDVKD. The germline V and J ends were trimmed by 3 bases and 3 bases, with 12 bases remaining between them. This CDR3 has 15 amino acids. This chain's CDR3 is CATSDRSAGTDTQYF. CDR3 bases: TGTGCCACCAGTGATCGGAGCGCGGGTACAGATACGCAGTATTTT.